This TCR beta chain comes out of a study of human T cells and chemical hapten exposure. As for the study in general: Donors were sensitized with 2% DPC on the upper inner arm. Overall study findings and caveats: Patch test score was positively correlated with the counts of PT1 expanded TCRs. TCRs above 1 in 1000 frequency stayed constant with DPC sensitization.

TCRdb independently ran MiXCR on the RACE reads; one entry per CDR3 protein. This table holds a few hundred thousand distinct CDR3 sequences, 7.5% to 9% found once. The time point was: pre-sensitization, week 0. The treatment here: therapeutic diphenylcyclopropenone sensitization with weekly scalp DPC. For this clonotype: Its specificity is unknown.

Germline V gives CDR1 MNHNS, CDR2 SASEGT. Trimming cost V 7 bases and J 6 bases, with 16 bases left between them. This CDR3 region has 14 residues. The sequencing used whole blood, collected in connection with sensitization to the hapten diphenylcyclopropenone (DPC). V gene TRBV6-1 combines with J gene TRBJ2-4; D ambiguous. This receptor was taken from a woman aged 40 to 50 with alopecia areata. Some clones in this sample may be carry-over from other donors' samples. The chain's CDR3 is CASTPDGLGNIQYF. The CDR3 nucleotides are TGTGCCAGCACCCCAGACGGCCTTGGAAACATTCAGTACTTC.